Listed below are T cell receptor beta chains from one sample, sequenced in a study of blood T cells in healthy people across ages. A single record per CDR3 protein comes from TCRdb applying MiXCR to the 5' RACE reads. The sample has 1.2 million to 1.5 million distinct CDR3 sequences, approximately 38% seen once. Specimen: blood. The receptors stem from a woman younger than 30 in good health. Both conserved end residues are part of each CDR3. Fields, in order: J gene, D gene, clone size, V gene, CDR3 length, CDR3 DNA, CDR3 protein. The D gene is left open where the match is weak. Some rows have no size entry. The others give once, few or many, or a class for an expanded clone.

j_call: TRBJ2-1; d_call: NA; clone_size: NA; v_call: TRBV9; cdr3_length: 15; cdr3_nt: TGTGCCAGCAGCGCCGAGGGGCCAGCGATAAATGAGCAGTTCTTC; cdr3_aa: CASSAEGPAINEQFF
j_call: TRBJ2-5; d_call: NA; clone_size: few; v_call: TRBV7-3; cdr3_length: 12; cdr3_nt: TGTGCCAGCAGTACGTCTCAACGGGCGGGGTACTTC; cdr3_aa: CASSTSQRAGYF
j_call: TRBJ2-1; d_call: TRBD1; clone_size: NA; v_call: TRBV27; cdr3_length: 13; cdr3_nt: TGTGCCAGCAGGGACAGGGCCGTCAATGAGCAGTTCTTC; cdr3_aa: CASRDRAVNEQFF
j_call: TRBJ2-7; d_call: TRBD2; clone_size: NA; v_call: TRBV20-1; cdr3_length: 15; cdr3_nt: TGCAGTGCTAGAAAAGCGGGGGTCCCACTCCACGAGCAGTACTTC; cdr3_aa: CSARKAGVPLHEQYF
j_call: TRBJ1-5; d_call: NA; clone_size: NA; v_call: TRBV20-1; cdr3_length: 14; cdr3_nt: TGCAGTGCTAGAGCGTCAGGGAGCAATCAGCCCCAGCATTTT; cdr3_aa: CSARASGSNQPQHF
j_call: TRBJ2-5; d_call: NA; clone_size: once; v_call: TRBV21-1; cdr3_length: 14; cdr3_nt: TGTGCCAGCAAAAGCGGGAGCCACAGAGAGACCCAGTACTTC; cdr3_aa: CASKSGSHRETQYF
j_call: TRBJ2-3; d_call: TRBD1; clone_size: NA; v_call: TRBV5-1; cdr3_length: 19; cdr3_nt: TGCGCCAGCAGCTTGCTGATGCCCACGGCAGGACAGGGAAGCGGTACGCAGTATTTT; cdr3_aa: CASSLLMPTAGQGSGTQYF
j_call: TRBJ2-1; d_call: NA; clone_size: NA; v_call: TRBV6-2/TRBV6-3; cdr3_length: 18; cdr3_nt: TGTGCCAGCAGTTACCTTCTTGGTAGCTTAGACACCGGGAATGAGCAGTTCTTC; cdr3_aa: CASSYLLGSLDTGNEQFF
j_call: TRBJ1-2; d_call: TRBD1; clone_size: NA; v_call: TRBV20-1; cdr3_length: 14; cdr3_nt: TGCAGTGCTAGAGATCGAGGGGACAGTTATGGCTACACCTTC; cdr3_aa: CSARDRGDSYGYTF
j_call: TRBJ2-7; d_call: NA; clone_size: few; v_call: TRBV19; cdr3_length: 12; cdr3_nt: TGTGCCAGTAGTTACTCCGTCAACGAGCAGTACTTC; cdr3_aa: CASSYSVNEQYF
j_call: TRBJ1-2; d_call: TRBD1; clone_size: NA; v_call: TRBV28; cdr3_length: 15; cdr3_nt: TGTGCCAGCAGTTCGCGGGACAGGGGCATCTATGGCTACACCTTC; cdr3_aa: CASSSRDRGIYGYTF
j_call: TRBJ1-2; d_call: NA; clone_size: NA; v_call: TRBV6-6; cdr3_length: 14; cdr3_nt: TGTGCCAGCAGTTCGACCGGGACGGGGGAGGGCTACACCTTC; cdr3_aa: CASSSTGTGEGYTF
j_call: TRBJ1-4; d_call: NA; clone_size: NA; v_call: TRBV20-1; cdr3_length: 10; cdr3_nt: TGCAGTGCTCAGACTAGCACGCTGTTTTTT; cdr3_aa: CSAQTSTLFF
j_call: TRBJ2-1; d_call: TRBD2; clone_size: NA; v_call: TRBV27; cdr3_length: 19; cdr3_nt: TGTGCCAGCAGTTTATCCCCGCGACTAGCGGGGAGCTCCTACAATGAGCAGTTCTTC; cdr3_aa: CASSLSPRLAGSSYNEQFF
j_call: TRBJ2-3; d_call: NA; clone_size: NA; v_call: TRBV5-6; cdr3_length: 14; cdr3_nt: TGTGCCAGCAGCTTTGTGGGTGCCATGGATACGCAGTATTTT; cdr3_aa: CASSFVGAMDTQYF
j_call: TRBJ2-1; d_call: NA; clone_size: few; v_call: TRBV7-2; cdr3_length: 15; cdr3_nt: TGTGCCAGCAGCTTAATCCTGGGGATCTACAATGAGCAGTTCTTC; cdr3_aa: CASSLILGIYNEQFF
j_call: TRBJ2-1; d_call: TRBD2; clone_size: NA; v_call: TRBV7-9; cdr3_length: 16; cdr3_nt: TGTGCCAGCAGCGGGGGAATTATGACTAGCGGTTACGAGCAGTTCTTC; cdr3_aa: CASSGGIMTSGYEQFF
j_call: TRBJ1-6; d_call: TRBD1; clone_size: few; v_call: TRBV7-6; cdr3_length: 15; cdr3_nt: TGTGCCAGCAGCTTATCTGACAGGGTGGGCTCACCCCTCCACTTT; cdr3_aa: CASSLSDRVGSPLHF
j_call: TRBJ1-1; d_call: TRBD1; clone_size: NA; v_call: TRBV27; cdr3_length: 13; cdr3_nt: TGTGCCAGCAGTGAGACGACAGGGAGCGGGGCTTTCTTT; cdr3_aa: CASSETTGSGAFF
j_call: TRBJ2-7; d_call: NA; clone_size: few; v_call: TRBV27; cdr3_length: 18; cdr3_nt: TGTGCCAGCAGTTTCAACACCCCACAGGCTTATATCTCCTACGAGCAGTACTTC; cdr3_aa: CASSFNTPQAYISYEQYF
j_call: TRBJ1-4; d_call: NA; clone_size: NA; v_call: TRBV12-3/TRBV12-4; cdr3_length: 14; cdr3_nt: TGTGCCAGCAGTTTAGGTCCCGGAAGGGAAAAACTGTTTTTT; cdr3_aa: CASSLGPGREKLFF
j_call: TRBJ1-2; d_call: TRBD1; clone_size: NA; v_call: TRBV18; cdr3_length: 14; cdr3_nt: TGTGCCAGCTCAGAGGGACAGGGAAGCGATGGCTACACCTTC; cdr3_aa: CASSEGQGSDGYTF
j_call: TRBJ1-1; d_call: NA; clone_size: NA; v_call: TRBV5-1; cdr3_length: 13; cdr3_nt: TGCGCCAGCACTACCGCTCCGAACACTGAAGCTTTCTTT; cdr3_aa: CASTTAPNTEAFF
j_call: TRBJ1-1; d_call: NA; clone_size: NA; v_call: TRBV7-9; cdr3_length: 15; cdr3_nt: TGTGCCAGCAGCTTAGCGCATAGGGGGGGGACTGAAGCTTTCTTT; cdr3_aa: CASSLAHRGGTEAFF
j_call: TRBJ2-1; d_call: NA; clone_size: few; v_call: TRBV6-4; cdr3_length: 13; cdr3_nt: TGTGCCAGCAGCCCGAATGAGAGCGGTGAGCAGTTCTTC; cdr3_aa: CASSPNESGEQFF
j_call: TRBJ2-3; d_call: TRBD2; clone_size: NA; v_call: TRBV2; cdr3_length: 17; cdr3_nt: TGTGCCAGCAGTGAAATGAAGGACCTAGCGGACACAGATACGCAGTATTTT; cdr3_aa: CASSEMKDLADTDTQYF
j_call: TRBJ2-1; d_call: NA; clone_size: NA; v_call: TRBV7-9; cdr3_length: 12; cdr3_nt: TGTACCAGCAGCGTCACTAGAGATGAGCAGTTCTTC; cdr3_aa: CTSSVTRDEQFF
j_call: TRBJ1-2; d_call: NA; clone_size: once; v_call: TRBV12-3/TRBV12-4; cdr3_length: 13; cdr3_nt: TGTGCCAGCAGTTGCGGCACAGTCGGTGGCTACACCTTC; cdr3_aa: CASSCGTVGGYTF
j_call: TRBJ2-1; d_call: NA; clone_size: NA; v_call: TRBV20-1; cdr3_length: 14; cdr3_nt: TGCAGTGCCCCCGTGGCTGGACTCCTTAATGAGCAGTTCTTC; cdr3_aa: CSAPVAGLLNEQFF
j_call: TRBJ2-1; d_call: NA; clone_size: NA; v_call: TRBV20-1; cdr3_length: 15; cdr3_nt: TGCAGTGCTAGAGGTGGTGGCAGGGGCTACAATGAGCAGTTCTTC; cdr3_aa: CSARGGGRGYNEQFF
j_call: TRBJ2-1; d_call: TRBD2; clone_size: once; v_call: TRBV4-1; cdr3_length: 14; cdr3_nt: TGCGCCAGCAGCGCGTTGTCGGGAGGAGTCGAGCAGTTCTTC; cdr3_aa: CASSALSGGVEQFF
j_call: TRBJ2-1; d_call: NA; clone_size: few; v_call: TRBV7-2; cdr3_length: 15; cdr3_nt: TGTGCCAGCAGCTCCGGGCCCCCAGAGTACAATGAGCAGTTCTTC; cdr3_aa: CASSSGPPEYNEQFF
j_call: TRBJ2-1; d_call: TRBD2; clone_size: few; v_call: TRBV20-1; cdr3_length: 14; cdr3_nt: TGCAGTGCTACTTCCGGGACTAGTTCACATGAGCAGTTCTTC; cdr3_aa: CSATSGTSSHEQFF
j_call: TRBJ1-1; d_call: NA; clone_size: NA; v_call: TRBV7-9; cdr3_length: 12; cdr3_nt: TGTGCCAGCAGCCGTGACGGTGGAGAAGCTTTCTTT; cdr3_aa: CASSRDGGEAFF
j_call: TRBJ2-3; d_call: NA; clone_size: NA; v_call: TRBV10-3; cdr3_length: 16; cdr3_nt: TGTGCCATCAGTGCCCCCGGCAGGGGGGGTTTGGCTACGCAGTATTTT; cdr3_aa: CAISAPGRGGLATQYF
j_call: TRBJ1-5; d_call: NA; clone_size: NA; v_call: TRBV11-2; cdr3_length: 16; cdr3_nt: TGTGACAGCAGCTTAGCGGTCGGGGGCACCAATCAGCCCCAGCATTTT; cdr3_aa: CDSSLAVGGTNQPQHF
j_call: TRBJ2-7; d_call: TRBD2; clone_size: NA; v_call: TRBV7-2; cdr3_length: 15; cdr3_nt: TGTGCCAGCAGCATACTAGCGGGAGGGATCTACGAGCAGTACTTC; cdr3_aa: CASSILAGGIYEQYF
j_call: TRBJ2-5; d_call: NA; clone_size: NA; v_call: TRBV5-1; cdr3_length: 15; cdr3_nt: TGCGCCAGCAGCTTGGTAGGGACGTTTGGAGAGACCCAGTACTTC; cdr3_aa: CASSLVGTFGETQYF
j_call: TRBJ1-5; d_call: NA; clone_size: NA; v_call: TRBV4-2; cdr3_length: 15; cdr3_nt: TGTGCCAGCAGCCAAGATGGCGGGGCGGCTCAGCCCCAGCATTTT; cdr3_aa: CASSQDGGAAQPQHF
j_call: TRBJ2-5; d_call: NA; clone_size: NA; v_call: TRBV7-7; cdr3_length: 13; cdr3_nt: TGTGCCAGCAGCCCCAACATGGAAGAGACCCAGTACTTC; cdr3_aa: CASSPNMEETQYF
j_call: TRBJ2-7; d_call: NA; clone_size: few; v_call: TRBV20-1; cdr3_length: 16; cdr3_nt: TGCAGTGCTAGAGATCTAGGACCGGACAATTACAATGAGCAGTACTTC; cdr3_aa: CSARDLGPDNYNEQYF
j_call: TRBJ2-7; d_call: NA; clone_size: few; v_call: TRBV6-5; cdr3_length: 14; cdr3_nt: TGTGCCAGCAGTTATTCCGACGGACCTGACGAGCAGTACTTC; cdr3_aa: CASSYSDGPDEQYF
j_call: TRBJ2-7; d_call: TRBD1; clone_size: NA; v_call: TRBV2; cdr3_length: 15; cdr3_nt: TGTGCCAGCGAACCCGAGGGGACAGGCCTCTACGAGCAGTACTTC; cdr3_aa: CASEPEGTGLYEQYF
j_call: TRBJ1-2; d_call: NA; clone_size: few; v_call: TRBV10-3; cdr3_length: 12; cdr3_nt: TGTGCCATCAGTGAGTCAGGATCTGGCTACACCTTC; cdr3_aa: CAISESGSGYTF
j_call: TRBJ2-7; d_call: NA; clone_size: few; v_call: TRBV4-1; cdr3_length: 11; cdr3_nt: TGCGCCAGCATGGCCTACAATGAGCAGTACTTC; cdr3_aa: CASMAYNEQYF
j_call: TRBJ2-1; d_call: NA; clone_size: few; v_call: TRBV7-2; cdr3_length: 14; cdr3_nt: TGTGCCAGCAGGATCAGGGGGGCGTACAATGAGCAGTTCTTC; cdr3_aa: CASRIRGAYNEQFF
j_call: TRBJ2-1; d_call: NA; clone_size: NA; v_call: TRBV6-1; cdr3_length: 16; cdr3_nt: TGTGCCAGCAGTGGCAATATTTGGGGCCCCTACAATGAGCAGTTCTTC; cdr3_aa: CASSGNIWGPYNEQFF
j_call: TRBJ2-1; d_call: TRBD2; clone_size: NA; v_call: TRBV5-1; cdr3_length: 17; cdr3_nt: TGCGCCAGCAGCTCCCTCACAGTCAGCGGGGCTTACAATGAGCAGTTCTTC; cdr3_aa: CASSSLTVSGAYNEQFF
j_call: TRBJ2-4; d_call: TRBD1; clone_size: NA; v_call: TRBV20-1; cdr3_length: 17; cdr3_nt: TGCAGTGCTAGGGTAGCACCCGGACAGGGAGCCAAAAACATTCAGTACTTC; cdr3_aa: CSARVAPGQGAKNIQYF
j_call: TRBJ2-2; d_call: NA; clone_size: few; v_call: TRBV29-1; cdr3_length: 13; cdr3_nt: TGCAGCTCCGATGGGCCGAACACCGGGGAGCTGTTTTTT; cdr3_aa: CSSDGPNTGELFF
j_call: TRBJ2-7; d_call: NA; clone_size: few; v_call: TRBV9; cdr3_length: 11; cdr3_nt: TGTGCCAGCAAGGGGGTTAGGGAGCAGTACTTC; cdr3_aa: CASKGVREQYF
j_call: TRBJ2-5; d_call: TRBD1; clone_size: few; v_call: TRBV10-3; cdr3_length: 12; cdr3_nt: TGTGCCTCGCAGGGGGATGCAGAGACCCAGTACTTC; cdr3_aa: CASQGDAETQYF